The 30 T cell receptor beta chains below come from one sample, sequenced in a study of identical twins. TCRdb redid the calling of the 5' RACE reads with MiXCR, one entry per CDR3 protein. The repertoire holds roughly 480,000 distinct CDR3 sequences, with approximately 25% as singletons. Another study also made use of these data, one on T cells expressing NK-cell markers.

The sample comprised CD4+ T cells sorted from blood. The receptors derive from a young woman in good health.

This clonotype has a handful of counts. V is TRBV29-1 and J is TRBJ2-3; D gene ambiguous. Germline assignment: CDR1 SQVTM and CDR2 ANQGSEA. This CDR3 has 11 amino acids. V was cut by 7 bases and J by 6 bases, with 11 bases left in between. CDR3 in amino acids: CSAKMGDTQYF. The CDR3 nucleotides are TGCAGCGCCAAGATGGGTGATACGCAGTATTTT.

This sequence joins TRBV2 and TRBJ2-7, with TRBD1 as a possible D gene (5 bases). Germline V gives CDR1 SNHLY, CDR2 FYNNEI. V was clipped by 6 bases and J by 0 bases, with 12 bases between them. The CDR3 runs 14 residues. CDR3 sequence: CASRETVDSYEQYF. The CDR3 bases are TGTGCCAGCAGGGAGACAGTGGACTCCTACGAGCAGTACTTC.

This clonotype has just a few counts. The rearrangement links TRBV6-1 to TRBJ1-4; TRBD1 matches 7 bases. Trimming removed 3 bases from V and 4 bases from J; junction bases left unmatched: 5. CDR3 size: 15 residues. The germline V gene encodes CDR1 MNHNS and CDR2 SASEGT. This CDR3 reads CASSDYRGDNEKLFF. DNA of the CDR3: TGTGCCAGCAGTGATTACAGGGGAGATAATGAAAAACTGTTTTTT.

The sample holds a few counts of this clonotype. The chain carries TRBV12-3 or TRBV12-4 and TRBJ1-5, with D perhaps TRBD1 (5 bases). V lost 2 bases to trimming and J lost 3 bases, with 11 bases between them. The CDR3 length is 15 residues. The CDR3 spells CASSLIAGTNQPQHF. CDR3 nucleotides: TGTGCCAGCAGTTTAATTGCGGGGACCAATCAGCCCCAGCATTTT.

This clonotype was counted a few times. The chain recombines TRBV11-2 with TRBJ2-3, with TRBD2 matching 7 bases. Germline assignment: CDR1 SGHAT and CDR2 FQNNGV. Trimming removed 5 bases from V and 9 bases from J; junction bases left unmatched: 2. The CDR3 consists of 11 residues. The CDR3 sequence is CASSTTSTQYF. The CDR3 bases are TGTGCCAGCAGCACGACTAGCACGCAGTATTTT.

This clonotype was observed a few times. V usage is TRBV11-3 and J usage is TRBJ2-1, with unresolved D. The germline V gene encodes CDR1 SGHNT and CDR2 YENEEA. The CDR3 loop spans 13 amino acids. Deletions cut 5 bases from V and 5 bases from J, with 10 bases between. This chain's CDR3 is CASSPRADNEQFF. The CDR3 DNA reads as TGTGCCAGCAGCCCTCGGGCCGACAATGAGCAGTTCTTC. Using reference TRBV11-3 and TRBJ2-1 for the parts outside the CDR3, the full variable domain is EAGVVQSPRYKIIEKKQPVAFWCNPISGHNTLYWYLQNLGQGPELLIRYENEEAVDDSQLPKDRFSAERLKGVDSTLKIQPAELGDSAVYLCASSPRADNEQFFGPGTRLTVL.

This clonotype has just a few counts. The rearrangement joins TRBV4-1 to TRBJ2-6; possible D gene TRBD1, 6 bases. The CDR3 is made up of 19 amino acids. V lost 1 base and J lost 1, with 17 bases in between. Germline V lookup: CDR1 MGHRA, CDR2 YSYEKL. CDR3 region: CASSQVTGQPRSGANVLTF. As DNA, the CDR3 is TGCGCCAGCAGCCAAGTCACAGGACAGCCGAGATCTGGGGCCAACGTCCTGACTTTC.

This clonotype has just a few counts. The J gene is TRBJ1-5, the V gene TRBV5-1; D may be TRBD1 (6 bases). With 2 bases removed from V and 3 bases from J, the gap between germline ends came to 12 bases. Germline V lookup: CDR1 SGHRS, CDR2 YFSETQ. The length of the CDR3 is 15 residues. CDR3 sequence (DNA): TGCGCCAGCAGCTTACAGGGAGCCTTCAATCAGCCCCAGCATTTT. Its protein product is CASSLQGAFNQPQHF.

The chain combines TRBV7-9 with TRBJ2-6, with D possibly called TRBD1 or TRBD2 (5 bases each). The CDR3 loop spans 15 amino acids. V lost 7 bases and J 0 bases, leaving 10 bases between the germline ends. Per germline, CDR1 SEHNR and CDR2 FQNEAQ (reference sequence). For the CDR3, the DNA is TGTGCCAGCACCCTCGGGGCCTCTGGGGCCAACGTCCTGACTTTC. Translation gives CASTLGASGANVLTF.

The chain links TRBV6-1 to TRBJ1-1; perhaps TRBD1 as D (6 bases). V was shortened by 7 bases and J by 6 bases, with 27 bases between the two germline ends. The CDR3 is made up of 17 amino acids. Germline V lookup: CDR1 MNHNS, CDR2 SASEGT. CDR3 DNA sequence: TGTGCCAGCATCGCTACACAGGGCGGGGGCGGAAGGCCTGAAGCTTTCTTT. It yields the protein CASIATQGGGGRPEAFF.

J is TRBJ2-7 and V is TRBV4-1; the D gene is possibly TRBD1 (5 bases). The germline CDR1 and CDR2 sequences are MGHRA and YSYEKL. The V and J ends lost 3 bases and 0 bases respectively, with 12 bases between them. CDR3 length: 15 residues. CDR3: CASSQQGRHSYEQYF. The CDR3 nucleotides read TGCGCCAGCAGCCAGCAGGGCCGCCACTCCTACGAGCAGTACTTC.

The V gene is TRBV7-2, the J gene TRBJ1-1; 7 nucleotides agree with TRBD1. Unmatched junction bases numbered 8, after V lost 5 bases and J lost 11 bases. This CDR3 has 12 amino acids. CDR1 and CDR2 from the germline V gene are SGHTA and FQGNSA. This CDR3 reads CASSASRGLAFF. The CDR3 coding sequence is TGTGCCAGCAGCGCAAGTAGGGGGCTCGCTTTCTTT.

The rearrangement uses TRBV20-1 and TRBJ2-5; 9 nucleotides align to TRBD2. The length of the CDR3 is 17 residues. Per the germline V gene, CDR1 is DFQATT and CDR2 is SNEGSKA (reference sequence). V lost 4 bases, J lost 2 bases, and 14 bases stayed unmatched. CDR3 nucleotide sequence: TGCAGTGCTACCATGAGGGGTAGCGGGGGCGTACAAGAGACCCAGTACTTC. Its protein product is CSATMRGSGGVQETQYF.

This clonotype was seen a few times. The J gene is TRBJ2-7, the V gene TRBV7-2; 8 positions agree with TRBD1. The CDR3 runs 16 residues. Trimming cost V 1 base and J 2 bases; bases outside gene matches: 7. Germline V gene sequence: CDR1 SGHTA, CDR2 FQGNSA. The CDR3 is CASSLGWLGQAYEQYF. CDR3 nucleotides: TGTGCCAGCAGCTTAGGTTGGTTGGGACAGGCCTACGAGCAGTACTTC.

This clonotype was recorded a few times. This chain uses TRBV20-1 with TRBJ2-1; D perhaps matches TRBD2 (5 bases). In germline, CDR1 is DFQATT, CDR2 SNEGSKA (reference sequence). Trimming took off 5 bases at V and 6 bases at J, with 11 bases between the two ends. The CDR3 covers 12 residues. For the CDR3, the DNA is TGCAGTGCTTTGGACTCCCTCAATGAGCAGTTCTTC. Translation gives CSALDSLNEQFF.

This clonotype was observed a few times. The chain employs TRBV5-4 and TRBJ2-1, with 9 bases aligning to TRBD2. The CDR3 is 16 residues long. J gave up 4 bases and V 4 bases, and 9 bases lay outside the gene matches. CDR1 is SGHNT and CDR2 is YYREEE in the germline V gene (reference sequence). This chain's CDR3 is CASSPTGGREYNEQFF. The CDR3 nucleotides read TGTGCCAGCAGCCCGACGGGCGGGAGGGAATACAATGAGCAGTTCTTC.

The chain links TRBV24-1 to TRBJ2-1, with no clear D. V was pared by 6 bases and J by 4 bases, with 12 bases between. Germline CDR1 reads KGHDR; CDR2 reads SFDVKD. The CDR3 is 14 amino acids. The CDR3, as DNA: TGTGCCACCAGTCCAGGTCCTTTATACAATGAGCAGTTCTTC. It translates to CATSPGPLYNEQFF.

This chain connects TRBV5-1 to TRBJ2-3; D gene unclear. This CDR3 is built from 14 residues. Germline assignment: CDR1 SGHRS and CDR2 YFSETQ. V shed 0 bases and J shed 3 bases, with 8 bases lying between them. The CDR3 here is CASSLEVETDTQYF. CDR3 DNA: TGCGCCAGCAGCTTGGAGGTGGAAACAGATACGCAGTATTTT.

Here the CDR3 DNA reads TGTGCCAGCAGTTTACACGATGAAAAACTGTTTTTT. Amino acids: CASSLHDEKLFF. The chain combines TRBV12-3 or TRBV12-4 with TRBJ1-4; D unclear. The CDR3 sequence is 12 residues long. V was pared by 2 bases and J by 6 bases, with 4 bases between.

DNA of the CDR3: TGTGCCATCAGTGAAGGGAGCGGGACCTATGGGCAGTACTTC. The encoded protein is CAISEGSGTYGQYF. The chain employs TRBV10-3 and TRBJ2-7; TRBD2 agrees at 7 bases. Germline CDR1 and CDR2: ENHRY and SYGVKD. The CDR3 extends over 14 amino acids. J lost 9 bases, V lost 3 bases, and 11 bases had no gene match.

The J gene is TRBJ2-5, the V gene TRBV20-1; possible D gene TRBD1, 6 bases. The CDR3 contains 13 residues. The germline V and J ends were trimmed by 6 bases and 0 bases, with 11 bases remaining between them. CDR1 is DFQATT and CDR2 is SNEGSKA in the germline V gene (reference sequence). The CDR3 DNA reads TGCAGTGCGGTGGACAGTTACCAAGAGACCCAGTACTTC. Its protein is CSAVDSYQETQYF.

V usage is TRBV20-1 and J usage is TRBJ1-1; a possible D gene is TRBD1 (5 bases). Germline CDR1 and CDR2: DFQATT and SNEGSKA (reference sequence). The CDR3 is made up of 13 amino acids. With 6 bases removed from V and 3 bases from J, the gap between germline ends came to 14 bases. CDR3 bases: TGCAGTGCCAACCCGGGGGGGGACACTGAAGCTTTCTTT. The encoded protein is CSANPGGDTEAFF.

The chain recombines TRBV29-1 with TRBJ2-5, with D unclear. The CDR3 length is 13 residues. V was shortened by 4 bases and J by 4 bases, with 13 bases between the two germline ends. Germline V gene sequence: CDR1 SQVTM, CDR2 ANQGSEA. CDR3 sequence: CSVARAIGETQYF. DNA of the CDR3: TGCAGCGTTGCCCGGGCCATCGGAGAGACCCAGTACTTC.

The chain combines TRBV10-3 with TRBJ2-1; TRBD2 is a possible D gene (5 bases). The V end was cut by 7 bases, the J end by 5 bases, with 12 bases between. The germline V gene encodes CDR1 ENHRY and CDR2 SYGVKD. This CDR3 is built from 13 residues. This CDR3 is CAIKPPGDNEQFF. The CDR3 nucleotides are TGTGCCATCAAACCCCCCGGGGACAATGAGCAGTTCTTC.

This clonotype was observed at least ten times. One end of the junction does not line up with germline, which may come from a read error. The chain recombines TRBV12-3 or TRBV12-4 with TRBJ2-7; unclear D gene. The CDR3 contains 11 residues. The CDR3 spells CASSLGYEQYF. In DNA form, the CDR3 reads TGCGCCAGCAGCTTGGGATACGAGCAGTACTTC.

This clonotype was picked up a small number of times. V usage is TRBV24-1 and J usage is TRBJ2-1; D is perhaps TRBD2 (6 bases). Trimming removed 6 bases at V and 2 bases at J, with 16 bases between. CDR1 and CDR2 from the germline V gene are KGHDR and SFDVKD. This CDR3 region has 16 residues. CDR3 bases: TGTGCCACCAGTTCGGGATCGCGGGGACCCTACAATGAGCAGTTCTTC. It encodes CATSSGSRGPYNEQFF.

This clonotype has ten or more counts. The gene calls are TRBV5-1 and TRBJ2-3; possibly TRBD1 or TRBD2 for D (6 bases each). Germline V lookup: CDR1 SGHRS, CDR2 YFSETQ. This CDR3 is 15 amino acids long. V shed 2 bases and J shed 0 bases, with 10 bases lying between them. The CDR3 nucleotides are TGCGCCAGCAGCTTCCGGGGGCAGAGCACAGATACGCAGTATTTT. Protein: CASSFRGQSTDTQYF.

This clonotype has more than one count but fewer than ten. This chain uses TRBV20-1 with TRBJ2-3; weak D call: TRBD1 (6 bases). Germline V gene lookup returns CDR1 DFQATT and CDR2 SNEGSKA (reference sequence). This CDR3 contains 14 residues. V shed 1 base and J shed 3 bases, with 11 bases lying between them. In DNA, the CDR3 is TGCAGTGCTAGAGTGGCACAGGGAACAGATACGCAGTATTTT. Amino acid sequence: CSARVAQGTDTQYF.

The V and J genes are TRBV6-2 or TRBV6-3 and TRBJ2-7; unclear D gene. Per the germline V gene, CDR1 is MNHEY and CDR2 is SVGEGT. The CDR3 extends over 14 amino acids. The V end lost 2 bases, the J end lost 2 bases, and 10 bases lay between the germline ends. As DNA, the CDR3 is TGTGCCAGCAGTTACAGAGGCCTCACCTACGAGCAGTACTTC. This encodes CASSYRGLTYEQYF.

This chain links TRBV27 with TRBJ2-3, with D unclear. Trimming took 8 bases from V and 2 from J, leaving 11 bases between them. The CDR3 spans 13 residues. Germline V CDR1 and CDR2: MNHEY, SMNVEV (reference sequence). The CDR3 region is CASGRSFTDTQYF. In DNA, the CDR3 is TGTGCCAGCGGGCGTAGCTTCACAGATACGCAGTATTTT.